Included here is one TCR beta chain sequence, with context. CDR1 and CDR2 (germline): KGHDR, SFDVKD. CDR3 length equals 15 residues. V was cut by 3 bases and J by 5 bases, with 15 bases left in between. This specimen comes from a study of CD8 T cells in Susac syndrome. It was with random hexamers that 0.5 to 1 ug RNA was reverse transcribed. The amplification used immunoSEQ multiplex PCR on TCR beta CDR3; it spanned 54 Vbeta and 13 Jbeta. TCRdb analysed the immunoSEQ multiplex PCR reads with MiXCR anew, one entry per CDR3 protein. The repertoire holds about 190,000 distinct CDR3 sequences, with roughly 92% as singletons. Both CD4+ and CD8+ T cells were negatively isolated, and TEMRA cells underwent FACS enrichment.

The source of this sequence is a human donor in good health. Sequenced input: CD4+ T cells from PBMCs. The chain couples TRBV24-1 to TRBJ2-5; D may match TRBD1 or TRBD2 (5 bases each). As DNA, the CDR3 is TGTGCCACCAGTGATCCTCGGGGCTCCTTGGAGACCCAGTACTTC. This gives the protein CATSDPRGSLETQYF.